The clone carrying this TCR beta chain was counted a few times. Its antigen is not identified. Uncontrolled infection, other autoimmune disease, pregnancy or lactation barred patients from enrollment. It was less than 13 ml of fresh peripheral blood that supplied the PBMCs. This entry is derived from a study of T cells in Graves' hyperthyroidism and ophthalmopathy. The study's findings and limits: Most clonotypes that expanded in the thyroid above 0.001 also showed up in blood. A 13 V-J signature model discriminated ophthalmopathy versus stable hyperthyroidism.

The germline V and J ends were trimmed by 5 bases and 5 bases, with 21 bases remaining between them. The CDR3 runs to 16 residues. Looked up from germline, CDR1 is MDHEN and CDR2 is SYDVKM. RNA transcripts served as the template for amplifying TCR beta CDR3 regions. During a first-round RT-PCR of the TCR CDR3, the HTBI primer set was used. TCRdb ran MiXCR on the multiplex PCR reads and lists one entry per CDR3 protein. The data show under 500,000 distinct CDR3 sequences, with roughly 13% seen just once and around 28% held by the top ten. The gene calls are TRBV28 and TRBJ1-2, with D possibly being TRBD1 (5 bases). Sequenced sample: blood. The TCR originated in a man aged 50-59 years with Graves' ophthalmopathy. The CDR3 bases are TGTGCCAGCAGTGGAACCGGGGGAAGAGCGGGGTATGGCTACACCTTC. It yields the protein CASSGTGGRAGYGYTF.